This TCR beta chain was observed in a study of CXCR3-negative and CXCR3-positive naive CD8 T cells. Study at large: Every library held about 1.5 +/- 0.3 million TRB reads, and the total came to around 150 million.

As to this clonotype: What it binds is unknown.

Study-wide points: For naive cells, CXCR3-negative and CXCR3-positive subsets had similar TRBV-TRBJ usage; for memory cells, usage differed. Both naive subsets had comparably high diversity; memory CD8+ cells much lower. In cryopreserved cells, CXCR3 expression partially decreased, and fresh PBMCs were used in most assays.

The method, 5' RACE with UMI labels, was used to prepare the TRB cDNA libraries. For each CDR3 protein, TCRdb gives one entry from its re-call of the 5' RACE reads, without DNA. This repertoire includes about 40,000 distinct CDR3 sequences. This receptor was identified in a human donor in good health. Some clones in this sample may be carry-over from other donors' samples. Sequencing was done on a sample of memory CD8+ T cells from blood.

CDR3 in amino acids: CSVEGPLNEQFF. This chain joins TRBV29-1 and TRBJ2-1. CDR3 length: 12 amino acids. Germline assignment: CDR1 SQVTM and CDR2 ANQGSEA.